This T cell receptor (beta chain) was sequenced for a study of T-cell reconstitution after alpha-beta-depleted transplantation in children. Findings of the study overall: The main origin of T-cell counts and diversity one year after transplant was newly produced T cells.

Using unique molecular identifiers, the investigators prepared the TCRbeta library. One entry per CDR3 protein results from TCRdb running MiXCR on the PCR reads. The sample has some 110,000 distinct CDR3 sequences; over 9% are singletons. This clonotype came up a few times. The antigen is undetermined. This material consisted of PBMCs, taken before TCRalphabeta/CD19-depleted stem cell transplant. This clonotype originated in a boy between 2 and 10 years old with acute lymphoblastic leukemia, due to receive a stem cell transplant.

CDR3 DNA sequence: TGCGCCAGCAGCTTACGGGACAGCAAGTCCAATGAGCAGTTCTTC. Translation: CASSLRDSKSNEQFF. V and J are TRBV4-1 and TRBJ2-1, with TRBD1 matching 7 bases. The CDR3 runs 15 residues. The germline V gene encodes CDR1 MGHRA and CDR2 YSYEKL. After removal of 5 bases from V and 6 bases from J, the junction contained 10 bases not matched to a gene.